This T cell receptor beta chain came from a study of tissue T cells after allogeneic stem cell transplantation. Study-level background: Samples with visible lymphocytes on H&E were prioritized for sequencing.

The CDR3 has 14 residues. Between the trimmed V and J ends, which lost 6 bases and 1 base, there was a span of 7 bases. The germline V gene has CDR1 LGHDT and CDR2 YNNKEL (reference sequence). This clone was seen more than once but under ten times. Its cognate antigen is unknown. General study findings and limits: Motif-based clustering found tissue-specific repertoire signatures shared across patients, though few clones were shared. Blood and spleen captured only part of the tissue TCR repertoire. Anatomically similar tissues had similar TCR repertoires within each patient.

TCRdb's copy holds only in-frame clones and misses some; the assay was immunoSEQ multiplex PCR. The repertoire holds 10,000 or so clones, with around 62% as singletons. The material was tissue from the ileum, obtained at autopsy. This sequence joins TRBV3-1 (or the pseudogene TRBV3-2) and TRBJ1-6; unclear D gene. This TCR came from a woman between 18 and 49 years old with breast cancer. CDR3 sequence (DNA): TGTGCCAGCAGGGGCGGGTCCTATAATTCACCCCTCCACTTT. Its protein product is CASRGGSYNSPLHF.